This T cell receptor beta chain was identified in a study of T cell responses to AZD1222 COVID-19 vaccine. Details on this clone: Its matching antigen is unknown.

Pooling covered second doses at about 4 or about 12 weeks. Clones were sequenced by immunoSEQ multiplex PCR, and TCRdb holds only the in-frame ones, with some missing. The table lists about 170,000 clones, around 85% of them singletons. Whole-study results and caveats: Mostly white British, mostly female donors; authors suggested clonal diversity may be underestimated.

CDR1 and CDR2 from the germline V gene are SQVTM and ANQGSEA. This CDR3 has 13 amino acids. Trimming cost V 8 bases and J 0 bases, with 13 bases left between them. Sequenced material: peripheral blood, taken 28 days after the second AZD1222 dose. The clonotype originates from an adult who received the AZD1222 COVID-19 vaccine. The chain is built from TRBV29-1 and TRBJ1-2; TRBD1 might be the D (5 bases). This CDR3 is CSFWDVANYGYTF. For the CDR3, the DNA is TGCAGCTTTTGGGACGTAGCTAACTATGGCTACACCTTC.